This T cell receptor (beta chain) derives from a study of CD8+ T cells in alopecia areata. Study-level background: Patients received oral tofacitinib, 5 to 10 mg twice daily, for moderate-to-severe alopecia areata. The authors scored treated patients' severity by affected scalp percentage.

Turning to this clone: Its antigen is still unknown.

Treatment in this sample: oral pan-JAK inhibitor, 5-10 mg twice daily. Deletions cut 4 bases from V and 7 bases from J, with 14 bases between. The CDR3 is 13 amino acids. CDR1 is GTSNPN and CDR2 is SVGIG in the germline V gene (reference sequence). Study conclusions and caveats: While tofacitinib was given, many expanded lesional clones persisted in scalp and blood. Relative to normal scalp, lesional scalp, especially alopecia totalis/universalis, showed higher clonality.

It was cDNA, reverse transcribed from extracted RNA, that served as the sequencing template. The protocol was immunoSEQ multiplex PCR, while the TCRdb copy is restricted to in-frame clones and leaves out a portion. Of 210,000 or so clones listed, under 70% are singletons. J is TRBJ2-1 and V is TRBV30; D gene ambiguous. Material: CD4+ T cells sorted from blood, obtained between weeks 43 and 45, from a patient treated with tofacitinib. The clonotype comes from a human donor with alopecia areata. The CDR3 region has the DNA TGTGCCTGGACCTCGGGCCCTTTTAATGAGCAGTTCTTC. Amino acids: CAWTSGPFNEQFF.